This T cell receptor (beta chain) was recorded in a study of blood T cell repertoires in COVID-19. Study-wide background: PBMCs, B-cell-depleted T cells, or T cells were the source of the cDNA or gDNA that made up the material.

All enrollees were about 18 to 89 years old and from about two dozen US areas. Remarks on this clone: The junction differs from germline at one of its ends, possibly a read error.

Clones were read by immunoSEQ multiplex PCR, and TCRdb kept only the in-frame ones, dropping some. The data contain some 400,000 clones, more than 85% of them singletons. There are 12 residues in the CDR3. Germline CDR1 reads SGHTA; CDR2 reads FQGNSA. J is TRBJ2-5 and V is TRBV7-2, with TRBD1 as a possible D gene (6 bases). This receptor was taken from a woman between 35 and 50 years old who had been exposed to COVID-19. Sample: PBMCs or T cells enriched from blood (not recorded which). CDR3 bases: TGTGCCAGCAGCTTAGCGGGCCAGGGGACGAACTTC. It translates to CASSLAGQGTNF.